This T cell receptor (beta chain) was profiled in a study of blood T cell repertoires in COVID-19. This CDR3 contains 18 residues. Germline-derived CDR1 and CDR2 are MDHEN and SYDVKM. Trimming stripped 6 bases from V and 0 bases from J, with 23 bases between. In the study's own analysis: Using reference gene primer amplification, nucleated cell counts were estimated. Assay used: immunoSEQ multiplex PCR; TCRdb lists only in-frame clones, some missing. The V and J calls and clone size come from that table; D and trimming were worked out from the DNA. The sample yields 150,000 to 200,000 clones, around four fifths seen once. Followed longitudinally, the Seattle patients had been enrolled during active infection.

Sequenced input: peripheral blood. The origin of this receptor is a woman in her seventies with COVID-19, enrolled during active disease. The V gene is TRBV28, the J gene TRBJ1-1, with TRBD1 as a possible D gene (6 bases). The CDR3 reads CASSPGAGALRMNTEAFF. As DNA, the CDR3 is TGTGCCAGCAGCCCAGGAGCAGGGGCACTAAGAATGAACACTGAAGCTTTCTTT. The full variable domain, with the rest looked up from reference TRBV28 and TRBJ1-1, is DVKVTQSSRYLVKRTGEKVFLECVQDMDHENMFWYRQDPGLGLRLIYFSYDVKMKEKGDIPEGYSVSREKKERFSLILESASTNQTSMYLCASSPGAGALRMNTEAFFGQGTRLTVV.